These 7 T cell receptor beta chains originate from one sample sequenced in a study of blood T cell repertoires in COVID-19. The data were produced by immunoSEQ multiplex PCR, yet TCRdb's version contains in-frame clones alone and is incomplete. The sample holds roughly 270,000 clones, around 90% seen once. The sample taken for sequencing was peripheral blood. Every receptor here comes from a man younger than 35 with active or convalescent COVID-19.

The count of this clone is one. This chain links TRBV12-5 with TRBJ2-7, with 12 positions matching TRBD2. The length of the CDR3 is 20 residues. With V trimmed by 3 bases and J by 1 base, 16 bases remained unmatched. CDR1 is LGHNT and CDR2 is FRNRAP in the germline V gene. In DNA, the CDR3 is TGTGCTAGTGGTTTAAGTCCCCTTCGACTAGCGGGGGATATATCCTACGAGCAGTACTTC. This sequence encodes CASGLSPLRLAGDISYEQYF.

This chain links TRBV27 with TRBJ2-3; 7 nucleotides line up with TRBD1. J lost 3 bases, V lost 8 bases, and 20 bases had no gene match. Germline V lookup: CDR1 MNHEY, CDR2 SMNVEV (reference sequence). The CDR3 extends over 18 amino acids. The CDR3 nucleotides are TGTGCCAGCTCGCCTGGGACAGCTTTAGTCCTGTGGACAGATACGCAGTATTTT. This translates into CASSPGTALVLWTDTQYF.

This clone turned up a few times. The genes are TRBV25-1 and TRBJ2-2; the D gene is possibly TRBD2 (6 bases). The germline gives CDR1 MGHDK, CDR2 SYGVNS. V was clipped by 1 base and J by 5 bases, with 17 bases between them. The length of the CDR3 is 17 residues. The CDR3 DNA reads TGTGCCAGCAGTGAATGGAGGGTTAGGACGGGGACCGGGGAGCTGTTTTTT. Residues: CASSEWRVRTGTGELFF.

The chain recombines TRBV7-3 with TRBJ2-3; the D is unclear. V was pared by 0 bases and J by 0 bases, with 10 bases between. CDR1 and CDR2 (germline): SGHTA, FQGTGA. This CDR3 spans 16 amino acids. The DNA of the CDR3 is TGTGCCAGCAGCTTAACGAGGTCTGCTAGCACAGATACGCAGTATTTT. The encoded protein is CASSLTRSASTDTQYF.

The chain combines TRBV28 with TRBJ1-1, with 7 nucleotides matching TRBD1. In germline, CDR1 is MDHEN, CDR2 SYDVKM. The length of the CDR3 is 13 residues. J was trimmed by 4 bases and V by 8 bases; bases with no gene match: 7. The CDR3 region has the DNA TGTGCCAGCCCAACCCCAGGGGGCACTGAAGCTTTCTTT. Its protein is CASPTPGGTEAFF.

This chain connects TRBV7-9 to TRBJ2-7; D is perhaps TRBD2 (5 bases). CDR1 and CDR2 from the germline V gene are SEHNR and FQNEAQ (reference sequence). With 5 bases removed from V and 6 bases from J, the gap between germline ends came to 17 bases. The CDR3 is 14 amino acids. Written as DNA, the CDR3 is TGTGCCAGCAGCCCACGGGATTCGACCCGCGAGCAGTACTTC. It encodes CASSPRDSTREQYF.

J is TRBJ2-5 and V is TRBV4-3; TRBD1 aligns across 7 bases. Germline V gene data show CDR1 as LGHNA and CDR2 as YSLEER. The trim removed 0 bases at V and 3 bases at J, leaving 7 bases unmatched. The CDR3 extends over 16 amino acids. DNA for the CDR3: TGCGCCAGCAGCCAAGAACTGGACAGGCATAAAGAGACCCAGTACTTC. Amino acid sequence: CASSQELDRHKETQYF.